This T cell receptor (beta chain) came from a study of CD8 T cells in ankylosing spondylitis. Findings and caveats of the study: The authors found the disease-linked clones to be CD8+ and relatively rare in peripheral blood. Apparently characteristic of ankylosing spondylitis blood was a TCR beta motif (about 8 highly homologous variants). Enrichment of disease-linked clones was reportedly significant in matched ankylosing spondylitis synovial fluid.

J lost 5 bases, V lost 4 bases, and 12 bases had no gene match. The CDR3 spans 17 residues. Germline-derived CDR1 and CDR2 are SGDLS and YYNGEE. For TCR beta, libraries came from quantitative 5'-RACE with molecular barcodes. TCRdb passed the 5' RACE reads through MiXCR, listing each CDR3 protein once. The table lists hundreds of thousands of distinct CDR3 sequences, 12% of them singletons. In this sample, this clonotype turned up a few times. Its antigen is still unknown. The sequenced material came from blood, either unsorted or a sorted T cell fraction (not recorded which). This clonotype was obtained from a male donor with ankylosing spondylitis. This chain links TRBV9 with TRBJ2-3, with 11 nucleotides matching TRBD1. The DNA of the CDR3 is TGTGCCAGCAGCCCAATATTCGGACAGGGGGCTGTAGATACGCAGTATTTT. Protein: CASSPIFGQGAVDTQYF.